This T cell receptor beta chain is drawn from a study of blood T cell repertoires in COVID-19. The overall study: COVID-19 samples collected from the United States, Italy and Spain covered acute and convalescent phases. T cells, B-cell-depleted T cells, or PBMCs provided the cDNA or gDNA that served as material.

Looked up from germline, CDR1 is MNHEY and CDR2 is SVGAGI. V was shortened by 0 bases and J by 0 bases, with 9 bases between the two germline ends. This CDR3 region has 16 residues. Per the authors' pipeline: Using reference gene primer amplification, nucleated cell counts were estimated. Method: immunoSEQ multiplex PCR; TCRdb's copy keeps in-frame clones and lacks some. That table gives V, J and clone size, and the DNA gave D and trimming. Among hundreds of thousands of clones, around 86% were seen once, and the ten largest hold approximately 12%. The origin of this receptor is a human donor in a cohort sampled during active COVID-19. Input material: peripheral blood. J is TRBJ1-3 and V is TRBV6-5; D call uncertain. Here the CDR3 DNA reads TGTGCCAGCAGTTACTCGCAGTCGAACTCTGGAAACACCATATATTTT. Its translation: CASSYSQSNSGNTIYF.